These 28 T cell receptor beta chains originate from one sample sequenced in a study of blood T cell repertoires in COVID-19. Some clones are missing from TCRdb's copy, which holds only in-frame ones; the method was immunoSEQ multiplex PCR. The sample lists under 350,000 clones; about nine tenths were seen once. The sample taken for sequencing was peripheral blood. The receptors were sampled from a woman aged 25 to 39 with COVID-19, enrolled during active disease.

The rearrangement uses TRBV10-3 and TRBJ2-1; 8 bases are shared with TRBD1. CDR1 ENHRY and CDR2 SYGVKD come from the germline V gene. V lost 8 bases to trimming and J lost 5 bases; unmatched junction nucleotides: 5. This CDR3 has 13 amino acids. CDR3 coding DNA: TGTGCCATCGCCGACAGGGGCCACAATGAGCAGTTCTTC. Its protein is CAIADRGHNEQFF.

The J gene is TRBJ2-5, the V gene TRBV2; tentatively, D is TRBD2 (5 bases). V was shortened by 3 bases and J by 4 bases, with 15 bases between the two germline ends. The CDR3 extends over 15 amino acids. Germline lookup yields CDR1 SNHLY and CDR2 FYNNEI. CDR3 coding DNA: TGTGCCAGCAGTGAGGAGGTAGGGCTCCCAGAGACCCAGTACTTC. The encoded protein is CASSEEVGLPETQYF.

As concerns this clone: Other nucleotide sequences from this sample produce the same CDR3. The chain has TRBV28 and TRBJ1-2; 9 bases match TRBD1. CDR1 and CDR2 from the germline V gene are MDHEN and SYDVKM. This CDR3 contains 13 residues. The trim removed 3 bases at V and 7 bases at J, leaving 3 bases unmatched. The CDR3, as DNA: TGTGCCAGCAGTTTCTCACAGGGGGCTGGCTACACCTTC. Translating gives CASSFSQGAGYTF.

This chain connects TRBV12-3 or TRBV12-4 to TRBJ2-7, with a possible D match to TRBD2 (5 bases). The CDR3 runs 12 residues. V was clipped by 2 bases and J by 5 bases, with 7 bases between them. Written as DNA, the CDR3 is TGTGCCAGCAGTTTAATCGGGGACGAGCAGTACTTC. Its protein is CASSLIGDEQYF.

V gene TRBV2 combines with J gene TRBJ2-7, with D maybe TRBD1 (7 bases). Between the trimmed V and J ends, which lost 1 base and 4 bases, there was a span of 11 bases. CDR3 length: 14 amino acids. Per germline, CDR1 SNHLY and CDR2 FYNNEI. The CDR3 region is CASSEVQGGYEQYF. The CDR3 DNA is TGTGCCAGCAGTGAAGTGCAGGGGGGATACGAGCAGTACTTC.

This clone was counted a single time. The chain links TRBV7-9 to TRBJ2-1; 12 bases line up with TRBD2. CDR3 length: 15 amino acids. CDR1 and CDR2 (germline): SEHNR, FQNEAQ (reference sequence). The V and J ends lost 5 bases and 6 bases, in that order; junction bases with no gene match: 5. CDR3 sequence: CASSPSGRAGNEQFF. DNA of the CDR3: TGTGCCAGCAGCCCTAGCGGGAGGGCGGGCAATGAGCAGTTCTTC.

As DNA, the CDR3 is TGTGCCACCAGCCGGGACAGGGTCGCAAATGAGCAGTTCTTC. Amino acid sequence: CATSRDRVANEQFF. The chain couples TRBV15 to TRBJ2-1; 9 bases line up with TRBD1. The CDR3 spans 14 residues. The V gene end was trimmed by 5 bases and the J gene end by 7 bases; junction bases not matched to a gene: 6. Germline values: CDR1 LNHNV, CDR2 YYDKDF (reference sequence).

The chain carries TRBV28 and TRBJ1-3; D possibly corresponds to TRBD1 (5 bases). This CDR3 contains 14 residues. CDR1 MDHEN and CDR2 SYDVKM come from the germline V gene. Trimming stripped 6 bases from V and 4 bases from J, with 13 bases between. For the CDR3, the DNA is TGTGCCAGCAGCCAGACAGATAGGGGAAACACCATATATTTT. Encoded protein: CASSQTDRGNTIYF.

This clone was counted once. J is TRBJ2-2 and V is TRBV18, with D unclear. The CDR3 spans 14 residues. Germline CDR1 and CDR2: KGHSH and LQKENI. V dropped 3 bases and J dropped 5 bases, with 10 bases sitting between them. In nucleotides, the CDR3 is TGTGCCAGCTCACCCTCAGGTCGGACCGGGGAGCTGTTTTTT. Protein: CASSPSGRTGELFF.

J is TRBJ2-5 and V is TRBV6-2 or TRBV6-3, with 8 positions matching TRBD2. Germline V gene data show CDR1 as MNHEY and CDR2 as SVGEGT. V shed 5 bases, J shed 5 bases, and the junction held 10 bases outside the gene matches. The CDR3 runs to 15 residues. In nucleotides, the CDR3 is TGTGCCAGCAGTACCCGGGAGGGAAGGCGGGAGACCCAGTACTTC. It yields the protein CASSTREGRRETQYF.

The chain couples TRBV2 to TRBJ2-1; D may be TRBD2 (5 bases). CDR3 length: 13 amino acids. The V gene lost 4 bases and the J gene lost 9 bases, with 13 bases spanning the gap. Germline V gene lookup returns CDR1 SNHLY and CDR2 FYNNEI. In nucleotides, the CDR3 is TGTGCCAGCAGTGGGGTCCCCGCGGGTGAGCAGTTCTTC. It translates to CASSGVPAGEQFF. The full variable domain, in which reference TRBV2 and TRBJ2-1 provide the parts outside the CDR3, is EPEVTQTPSHQVTQMGQEVILRCVPISNHLYFYWYRQILGQKVEFLVSFYNNEISEKSEIFDDQFSVERPDGSNFTLKIRSTKLEDSAMYFCASSGVPAGEQFFGPGTRLTVL.

This clone has more than one count but fewer than ten. This sequence joins TRBV11-2 and TRBJ1-2; D is unresolved. Between the trimmed V and J ends, which lost 4 bases and 6 bases, there was a span of 15 bases. Germline loops: CDR1 SGHAT, CDR2 FQNNGV. This CDR3 comprises 14 residues. CDR3 DNA sequence: TGTGCCAGCAGCTCGCCCACGAGGTTGGATGGCTACACCTTC. Its protein product is CASSSPTRLDGYTF.

The J gene is TRBJ1-2, the V gene TRBV27, with TRBD1 matching over 7 bases. CDR3 size: 13 residues. V was pared by 4 bases and J by 5 bases, with 4 bases of the junction left unmatched. Germline V gene lookup returns CDR1 MNHEY and CDR2 SMNVEV (reference sequence). The CDR3 spells CASSSTGAYGYTF. For the CDR3, the DNA is TGTGCCAGCAGTTCAACAGGGGCGTATGGCTACACCTTC.

V gene TRBV6-5 combines with J gene TRBJ2-7; D remains ambiguous. Germline CDR1 and CDR2: MNHEY and SVGAGI. The CDR3 has 14 amino acids. Trimming stripped 6 bases from V and 1 base from J, with 13 bases between. The CDR3 coding sequence is TGTGCCAGCAGCGCTCCTAGTGGATCCTACGAGCAGTACTTC. It codes for CASSAPSGSYEQYF.

This chain connects TRBV27 to TRBJ2-3, with D possibly being TRBD2 (6 bases). Trimming left V 6 bases short and J 0 bases short, with 16 bases between. The germline V gene has CDR1 MNHEY and CDR2 SMNVEV (reference sequence). The CDR3 totals 16 residues. CDR3 DNA sequence: TGTGCCAGCAGCCGTTACTACGGGAGTAGCACAGATACGCAGTATTTT. As protein: CASSRYYGSSTDTQYF.

The chain links TRBV30 to TRBJ1-1, with TRBD1 as a possible D gene (5 bases). CDR3 length: 13 residues. V was trimmed by 4 bases and J by 6 bases, leaving 15 bases between them. Germline V CDR1 and CDR2: GTSNPN, SVGIG (reference sequence). The CDR3 loop is CAWNSVGVSEAFF. As DNA, the CDR3 is TGTGCCTGGAATTCTGTAGGGGTCTCTGAAGCTTTCTTT.

The rearrangement joins TRBV10-3 to TRBJ2-7, with TRBD2 matching over 8 bases. Germline V lookup: CDR1 ENHRY, CDR2 SYGVKD. The CDR3 spans 18 residues. The V and J ends lost 4 bases and 2 bases, in that order; junction bases with no gene match: 16. This CDR3 reads CAISGIPSIAGGTYEQYF. The CDR3 coding sequence is TGTGCCATCAGTGGGATACCATCTATTGCGGGGGGAACCTACGAGCAGTACTTC.

The chain's CDR3 is CASSPRSGRPAGEQFF. CDR3 in DNA: TGTGCCAGCAGCCCGAGAAGCGGGAGGCCCGCCGGTGAGCAGTTCTTC. The chain combines TRBV7-8 with TRBJ2-1, with TRBD2 matching 9 bases. CDR3 size: 16 residues. Per germline, CDR1 SGHVS and CDR2 FQNEAQ. V gave up 5 bases and J gave up 9 bases; unmatched junction bases: 14.

V is TRBV28 and J is TRBJ2-7; 9 nucleotides line up with TRBD1. J was trimmed by 2 bases and V by 7 bases; bases with no gene match: 12. The CDR3 consists of 16 residues. CDR1 is MDHEN and CDR2 is SYDVKM in the germline V gene. The CDR3 DNA reads TGTGCCAGCACTAACCCCCCGGACAGGGGCCCCTACGAGCAGTACTTC. It specifies CASTNPPDRGPYEQYF.

The genes are TRBV24-1 and TRBJ2-5; 7 nucleotides line up with TRBD1. The trim removed 4 bases at V and 5 bases at J, leaving 9 bases unmatched. This CDR3 comprises 15 residues. Germline-derived CDR1 and CDR2 are KGHDR and SFDVKD. CDR3 residues: CATSDPRQGEETQYF. Here the CDR3 DNA reads TGTGCCACCAGTGACCCGAGGCAGGGGGAGGAGACCCAGTACTTC.

The V call is TRBV30, the J call TRBJ2-6; no clear D. The CDR3 spans 14 residues. Germline CDR1 is GTSNPN and CDR2 is SVGIG (reference sequence). Trimming pared 4 bases from V and 1 base from J, leaving 8 bases between. This CDR3 reads CAWKAASGANVLTF. The CDR3 DNA follows: TGTGCCTGGAAAGCTGCGTCTGGGGCCAACGTCCTGACTTTC. The variable domain in full, with the rest retrieved from reference TRBV30 and TRBJ2-6, is SQTIHQWPATLVQPVGSPLSLECTVEGTSNPNLYWYRQAAGRGLQLLFYSVGIGQISSEVPQNLSASRPQDRQFILSSKKLLLSDSGFYLCAWKAASGANVLTFGAGSRLTVL.

This clone appeared once. As DNA, the CDR3 is TGTGCCAGCAGCCTCCGGGTCGGTCCCTACGAGCAGTACTTC. This gives the protein CASSLRVGPYEQYF. V is TRBV27 and J is TRBJ2-7; no firm D call. Per germline, CDR1 MNHEY and CDR2 SMNVEV (reference sequence). The CDR3 loop spans 14 amino acids. V was trimmed by 6 bases and J by 2 bases, leaving 14 bases between them.

CDR3 coding DNA: TGTGCCAGCAGCTCGGGACAGGGGGCAACGGGCACTGAAGCTTTCTTT. Amino acids: CASSSGQGATGTEAFF. The rearrangement uses TRBV7-6 and TRBJ1-1; TRBD1 agrees at 12 bases. J gave up 4 bases and V 4 bases, and 7 bases lay outside the gene matches. The CDR3 spans 16 residues. Germline CDR1 reads SGHVS; CDR2 reads FNYEAQ.

The chain joins TRBV7-3 to TRBJ2-7; a weak D match, TRBD2 (6 bases). Deletions cut 5 bases from V and 5 bases from J, with 13 bases between. CDR3 length: 13 residues. CDR1 and CDR2 from the germline V gene are SGHTA and FQGTGA. This chain's CDR3 is CASSPTSGDEQYF. CDR3 sequence (DNA): TGTGCCAGCAGCCCGACCTCGGGAGACGAGCAGTACTTC.

V usage is TRBV19 and J usage is TRBJ2-1; maybe TRBD2 (6 bases). There are 13 residues in the CDR3. Trimming took 3 bases from V and 6 from J, leaving 9 bases between them. The V gene's germline CDR1 is LNHDA and CDR2 SQIVND (reference sequence). CDR3 protein: CASSMPGGNEQFF. The CDR3 bases are TGTGCCAGTAGTATGCCCGGGGGCAATGAGCAGTTCTTC. Drawing the rest from reference TRBV19 and TRBJ2-1, the complete variable domain is DGGITQSPKYLFRKEGQNVTLSCEQNLNHDAMYWYRQDPGQGLRLIYYSQIVNDFQKGDIAEGYSVSREKKESFPLTVTSAQKNPTAFYLCASSMPGGNEQFFGPGTRLTVL.

The chain is built from TRBV28 and TRBJ2-7; 8 nucleotides agree with TRBD1. The germline V gene encodes CDR1 MDHEN and CDR2 SYDVKM. CDR3 length equals 19 residues. The J segment lost 6 bases and the V segment lost 3 bases, leaving 22 bases of the junction unmatched. CDR3 sequence (DNA): TGTGCCAGCAGTTTCTCCACCGAAAGCTGGCCGGACAGGGTTTCCGAGCAGTACTTC. This gives the protein CASSFSTESWPDRVSEQYF.

This clone occurred a few times. The CDR3 sequence: CASSQVSSGNTIYF. The CDR3 DNA sequence: TGTGCCAGCAGCCAAGTTAGCTCTGGAAACACCATATATTTT. The rearrangement joins TRBV3-1 (or the pseudogene TRBV3-2) to TRBJ1-3; D is undetermined. The CDR3 is 14 amino acids. Trimming pared 1 base from V and 0 bases from J, leaving 4 bases between. CDR1 is LGHDT, CDR2 YNNKEL, per germline (reference sequence).

V gene TRBV29-1 combines with J gene TRBJ1-1; TRBD1 might be the D (5 bases). Trimming removed 0 bases at V and 7 bases at J, with 9 bases between. Germline V gene data show CDR1 as SQVTM and CDR2 as ANQGSEA. CDR3 size: 12 residues. The CDR3 DNA reads TGCAGCGTTGAAGATGGGGCAGTTGAAGCTTTCTTT. Translated, it gives CSVEDGAVEAFF.